The clone carrying this T cell receptor (beta chain) was counted a few times. Its antigen remains unknown. TCR beta CDR3 region amplification was performed from RNA transcripts. Carried out on the TCR CDR3, a first-round RT-PCR used the HTBI primer set. TCRdb used MiXCR to reprocess the multiplex PCR reads, holding one entry per CDR3 protein. The table lists some 500,000 distinct CDR3 sequences, about 16% of them singletons, with roughly 29% in the top ten. The sample originates from a study of T cells in Graves' hyperthyroidism and ophthalmopathy. Study results and limitations: Blood also held most thyroid clonotypes expanded beyond 0.001.

Ophthalmopathy patients had Clinical Activity Score at least 3, NOSPECS grade at least 4, duration under 3 months. Diagnosing involved the use of clinical symptoms, serum thyroxine and TRAb, thyroid ultrasound and orbital computed tomography. Germline values: CDR1 SEHNR, CDR2 FQNEAQ (reference sequence). The CDR3 runs to 17 residues. Between the trimmed V and J ends, which lost 1 base and 2 bases, there was a span of 16 bases. The clonotype was recovered from a woman in her thirties with Graves' ophthalmopathy. The sample comprised blood. The V gene is TRBV7-9, the J gene TRBJ2-3; perhaps TRBD2 as D (5 bases). For the CDR3, the DNA is TGTGCCAGCAGCTTAGAAAGAGGACTGGACTCCACAGATACGCAGTATTTT. The encoded protein is CASSLERGLDSTDTQYF.